This is a list of T cell receptor beta chains from one sample in a study of shared clonotypes between healthy human individuals. Sequenced by immunoSEQ multiplex PCR; TCRdb stores in-frame clones only, minus some. The sample has roughly 890,000 clones, roughly 92% seen once; the top ten hold around 24%. Sequenced: naive CD8+ T cells sorted from blood. The receptors were gathered from a man under 40 in good health. The CDR3 runs from the conserved cysteine through the conserved F or W.

TRBV29-1	CSVASTGDRTAYTGELFF
TRBV10-3	CAIRDGNTEAFF
TRBV29-1	CSVEVRGDATETQYF
TRBV19	CASSRQPGQENQPQHF
TRBV28	CASSYAGPFDSGNTIYF
TRBV7-8	CASSFRGGAYEQYF
TRBV7-2	CASSLERSTDTQYF
TRBV20-1	CSAFRSNEQFF
TRBV7-9	CASSSGRDEQYF
TRBV13	CASSLRTGGFYEQYF
TRBV25-1	CASGQGAYEQYF
TRBV7-9	CASSWGGGYTF
TRBV29-1	CSVVTNAYEQYF
TRBV10-1	CASSEWASGSGEQFF
TRBV9	CASSVLDRGTEAFF
TRBV9	CASSVSGGYEQYF
TRBV27	CASRTGLLEQYF
TRBV6-6	CASSYQGREVDEQFF
TRBV27	CASSPPRAVSTDTQYF
TRBV4-3	CASSHGQGYEQYF
TRBV7-2	CASSSMSNEQFF
TRBV4-1	CASSYAGGRKNEQFF
TRBV28	CASSQKVGAWEQYF
TRBV30	CAWSILAENEQFF
TRBV2	CASSEAFQEQYF
TRBV2	CASGGDKNIQYF
TRBV9	CASSSGAREGSDEQFF
TRBV5-1	CASRPYRGHNNEQFF
TRBV15	CATSRRANTGELFF
TRBV29-1	CSATVGQETQYF
TRBV29-1	CSGHSANTEAFF
TRBV9	CASSVGAGAAYEQYF
TRBV28	CASGRDYGYTF
TRBV27	CASSPLGEFNEQFF
TRBV27	CASSLDWNTGELFF
TRBV15	CATSLGFTTGELFF
TRBV28	CASSSHLPGQGAYEQYF
TRBV1	CTSSHIREYYEQFF
TRBV25-1	CAAMAAGELFF
TRBV4-1	CASSQGLGPGELFF
TRBV2	CAIQGAYGYTF
TRBV7-9	CASLGTGDYTDTQYF
TRBV4-1	CASSHPRDSQPQHF
TRBV29-1	CSVPRPAGLAGGNQEAQYF
TRBV27	CASSPMGTPNYEQYF
TRBV7-8	CASSPDTSGQGAPNEKLFF
TRBV27	CASSSEPGELFF
TRBV7-9	CASSQISGGEFF
TRBV7-9	CAIRGLLSYEQYF
TRBV9	CASSVGAATNEKLFF